One sample yielded the 28 T cell receptor beta chains listed below, sequenced in a study of blood T cell repertoires in COVID-19. TCRdb's table, derived via immunoSEQ multiplex PCR, lists solely in-frame clones and lacks some. The sample records over 150,000 clones, approximately 86% being singletons. Sequencing was carried out using peripheral blood. The receptors originated from a man aged 55 to 69 with COVID-19, enrolled during active disease.

The rearrangement links TRBV4-2 to TRBJ2-3; TRBD2 matches at 7 bases. Germline V CDR1 and CDR2: LGHNA, YNFKEQ. There are 15 residues in the CDR3. Trimming removed 10 bases from V and 0 bases from J; junction bases left unmatched: 10. CDR3 sequence reads: CATSDLAASTDTQYF. In nucleotides, the CDR3 is TGTGCCACCTCCGACCTAGCGGCTAGCACAGATACGCAGTATTTT.

J is TRBJ2-4 and V is TRBV24-1; 8 nucleotides align to TRBD2. Per germline, CDR1 KGHDR and CDR2 SFDVKD. V shed 4 bases and J 12 bases; nucleotides not matched to a gene: 16. This CDR3 region has 16 residues. The CDR3: CATSDSSGGRTVNQYF. CDR3 DNA sequence: TGTGCCACCAGTGACTCAAGCGGGGGCCGGACTGTTAATCAGTACTTC.

V usage is TRBV28 and J usage is TRBJ1-4, with TRBD1 matching over 8 bases. Germline CDR1 MDHEN, CDR2 SYDVKM. This CDR3 region has 14 residues. Unmatched junction bases numbered 7, after V lost 6 bases and J lost 7 bases. The CDR3 is CASRQDRVREKLFF. The DNA of the CDR3 is TGTGCCAGCAGACAGGACAGGGTACGTGAAAAACTGTTTTTT. The full variable domain, rest sourced from reference TRBV28 and TRBJ1-4, is DVKVTQSSRYLVKRTGEKVFLECVQDMDHENMFWYRQDPGLGLRLIYFSYDVKMKEKGDIPEGYSVSREKKERFSLILESASTNQTSMYLCASRQDRVREKLFFGSGTQLSVL.

The sample holds a few counts of this clone. This rearrangement joins TRBV5-6 to TRBJ1-6; TRBD1 matches 7 bases. Germline V gene sequence: CDR1 SGHDT, CDR2 YYEEEE. The CDR3 consists of 15 residues. Losses at the gene ends were 5 bases for V and 4 bases for J; bases not matched to a gene: 6. The CDR3 DNA follows: TGTGCCAGCAGGAACAGGGGCCCTTATAATTCACCCCTCCACTTT. This translates into CASRNRGPYNSPLHF. The full variable domain, rest sourced from reference TRBV5-6 and TRBJ1-6, is DAGVTQSPTHLIKTRGQQVTLRCSPKSGHDTVSWYQQALGQGPQFIFQYYEEEERQRGNFPDRFSGHQFPNYSSELNVNALLLGDSALYLCASRNRGPYNSPLHFGNGTRLTVT.

The chain links TRBV27 to TRBJ2-1; 11 bases fit TRBD2. The CDR3 has 18 amino acids. Losses at the gene ends were 0 bases for V and 1 base for J; bases not matched to a gene: 5. Per germline, CDR1 MNHEY and CDR2 SMNVEV (reference sequence). CDR3 nucleotides: TGTGCCAGCAGTTTATCCTTTCTAGCGGGGGGTTCCTACAATGAGCAGTTCTTC. This gives the protein CASSLSFLAGGSYNEQFF.

The chain employs TRBV7-2 and TRBJ2-5; the match to TRBD1 covers 12 bases. Germline CDR1 SGHTA, CDR2 FQGNSA. CDR3 length equals 16 residues. The trim removed 5 bases at V and 5 bases at J, leaving 9 bases unmatched. CDR3 sequence reads: CASSQVGTGGGETQYF. The CDR3 nucleotides read TGTGCCAGCAGCCAAGTAGGGACAGGGGGCGGGGAGACCCAGTACTTC.

The gene calls are TRBV10-3 and TRBJ1-5, with D perhaps TRBD1 (5 bases). V lost 0 bases to trimming and J lost 4 bases, with 13 bases between them. Germline CDR1 ENHRY, CDR2 SYGVKD. The CDR3 length is 16 residues. CDR3: CAISESGRVGNQPQHF. The DNA for the CDR3 is TGTGCCATCAGTGAGTCGGGCAGGGTAGGGAATCAGCCCCAGCATTTT.

The rearrangement links TRBV27 to TRBJ2-5, with no clear D. This CDR3 region has 12 residues. Per the germline V gene, CDR1 is MNHEY and CDR2 is SMNVEV (reference sequence). Trimming removed 8 bases from V and 3 bases from J, with 10 bases in between. The CDR3 protein is CASGWSKETQYF. As DNA, the CDR3 is TGTGCCAGCGGTTGGAGCAAAGAGACCCAGTACTTC.

The CDR3 loop reads CASSYAVYNSPLHF. The CDR3 DNA is TGTGCCAGCAGTTACGCAGTCTATAATTCACCCCTCCACTTT. The chain couples TRBV6-5 to TRBJ1-6; D is unclear. This CDR3 spans 14 amino acids. V gave up 2 bases and J gave up 3 bases, with 5 bases separating them. Germline V gene sequence: CDR1 MNHEY, CDR2 SVGAGI.

V is TRBV5-1 and J is TRBJ2-7; TRBD1 might be the D (5 bases). Germline V gene sequence: CDR1 SGHRS, CDR2 YFSETQ. This CDR3 is 17 amino acids long. Trimming took 0 bases from V and 2 from J, leaving 18 bases between them. CDR3 sequence (DNA): TGCGCCAGCAGCTTGGCCTTCGACCTGGACATTCCCTACGAGCAGTACTTC. The encoded protein is CASSLAFDLDIPYEQYF.

V and J are TRBV14 and TRBJ1-4; D remains ambiguous. Germline CDR1 is SGHDN and CDR2 is FVKESK. This CDR3 is 13 amino acids long. The V gene lost 1 base and the J gene lost 5 bases, with 5 bases spanning the gap. CDR3 nucleotides: TGTGCCAGCAGCCAAGGAGAGAATGAAAAACTGTTTTTT. It translates to CASSQGENEKLFF.

Only one count was recorded for this clone. The chain joins TRBV28 to TRBJ1-5; no definite D call. V shed 3 bases and J shed 4 bases, with 4 bases lying between them. This CDR3 comprises 12 residues. The germline CDR1 and CDR2 sequences are MDHEN and SYDVKM. The CDR3 loop is CASSFENQPQHF. For the CDR3, the DNA is TGTGCCAGCAGTTTTGAGAATCAGCCCCAGCATTTT.

The chain employs TRBV7-8 and TRBJ1-1; TRBD1 agrees at 8 bases. The CDR3 runs 14 residues. The trim removed 5 bases at V and 3 bases at J, leaving 5 bases unmatched. Looked up from germline, CDR1 is SGHVS and CDR2 is FQNEAQ. CDR3 bases: TGTGCCAGCAGCGCCCGGACAGGGTACACTGAAGCTTTCTTT. Translated: CASSARTGYTEAFF.

The chain employs TRBV7-2 and TRBJ1-1; D unclear. The CDR3 has 14 amino acids. Trimming took 2 bases from V and 7 from J, leaving 14 bases between them. CDR1 is SGHTA and CDR2 is FQGNSA in the germline V gene. This chain's CDR3 is CASSLSGRKIEAFF. CDR3 in DNA: TGTGCCAGCAGCTTATCTGGCAGGAAGATTGAAGCTTTCTTT.

The chain combines TRBV29-1 with TRBJ1-1; D is uncertain. The germline V gene has CDR1 SQVTM and CDR2 ANQGSEA. The CDR3 has 11 residues. V lost 6 bases to trimming and J lost 4 bases, with 9 bases between them. The CDR3 DNA is TGCAGCGTGGTAACCAGCACTGAAGCTTTCTTT. Translated, it gives CSVVTSTEAFF.

The chain recombines TRBV29-1 with TRBJ2-1; TRBD1 matches at 9 bases. This CDR3 contains 12 residues. Trimming removed 6 bases from V and 8 bases from J; junction bases left unmatched: 5. Germline V gene sequence: CDR1 SQVTM, CDR2 ANQGSEA. CDR3 amino acids: CSVDDRGDEQFF. Written as DNA, the CDR3 is TGCAGCGTCGACGACAGGGGGGATGAGCAGTTCTTC.

J is TRBJ1-1 and V is TRBV7-2; 9 nucleotides align to TRBD1. Germline V gene sequence: CDR1 SGHTA, CDR2 FQGNSA. The CDR3 runs 15 residues. V lost 5 bases to trimming and J lost 6 bases; unmatched junction nucleotides: 10. The DNA for the CDR3 is TGTGCCAGCAGCGTTCACCCGGGACAGGGCCCTGAAGCTTTCTTT. It is translated as CASSVHPGQGPEAFF. Looking up the rest from reference TRBV7-2 and TRBJ1-1 gives the full variable domain: GAGVSQSPSNKVTEKGKDVELRCDPISGHTALYWYRQSLGQGLEFLIYFQGNSAPDKSGLPSDRFSAERTGGSVSTLTIQRTQQEDSAVYLCASSVHPGQGPEAFFGQGTRLTVV.

This clone was counted only a few times. The chain joins TRBV6-2 or TRBV6-3 to TRBJ1-2; no clear D. The CDR3 consists of 11 residues. Trimming shortened V by 5 bases and J by 4 bases, and 5 bases separated the two germline ends. Germline loops: CDR1 MNHEY, CDR2 SVGEGT. The CDR3 nucleotides are TGTGCCAGCAGTCCACTCTATGGCTACACCTTC. Protein product: CASSPLYGYTF.

The rearrangement links TRBV11-2 to TRBJ1-1; D remains unclear. The CDR3 sequence is 14 residues long. CDR1 SGHAT and CDR2 FQNNGV come from the germline V gene. Trimming shortened V by 3 bases and J by 1 base, and 9 bases separated the two germline ends. The CDR3 loop is CASSFLSSNTEAFF. The CDR3 coding sequence is TGTGCCAGCAGCTTCCTCAGTTCGAACACTGAAGCTTTCTTT.

For the CDR3, the DNA is TGTGCCAGCAGCTTAGGCCCAGATCTAGGTGGCTACACCTTC. It specifies CASSLGPDLGGYTF. The J gene is TRBJ1-2, the V gene TRBV11-2; D gene uncertain. V dropped 1 base and J dropped 7 bases, with 13 bases sitting between them. This CDR3 is built from 14 residues. Germline CDR1 is SGHAT and CDR2 is FQNNGV.

The chain recombines TRBV21-1 with TRBJ1-3; TRBD1 is the table's D call and was not checked against the DNA. TRBV21-1 is a pseudogene. This CDR3 comprises 15 residues. The CDR3 DNA reads TGTGCCAGATCCCTTACAGGATCTTTCGGAAACACCATATATTTT. Its protein is CARSLTGSFGNTIYF.

V usage is TRBV19 and J usage is TRBJ2-2; 13 nucleotides line up with TRBD2. The ends lost 4 bases at V and 5 bases at J; junction bases unmatched: 7. The germline gives CDR1 LNHDA, CDR2 SQIVND (reference sequence). This CDR3 has 17 residues. CDR3 in amino acids: CASSKTSGRIGTGELFF. The DNA of the CDR3 is TGTGCCAGTAGTAAGACTAGCGGGAGGATTGGGACCGGGGAGCTGTTTTTT.

The CDR3 sequence is CASSLVNRNIQYF. In nucleotides, the CDR3 is TGTGCCAGCAGTTTGGTTAATCGGAACATTCAGTACTTC. The chain combines TRBV27 with TRBJ2-4; no clear D. CDR1 and CDR2 (germline): MNHEY, SMNVEV (reference sequence). This CDR3 has 13 amino acids. Trimming pared 3 bases from V and 7 bases from J, leaving 10 bases between.

This sequence joins TRBV6-6 and TRBJ1-1; 9 bases line up with TRBD1. The J segment lost 6 bases and the V segment lost 5 bases, leaving 10 bases of the junction unmatched. The CDR3 length is 15 residues. Germline V gene data show CDR1 as MNHNY and CDR2 as SVGAGI (reference sequence). CDR3 DNA sequence: TGTGCCAGCAGTACCTCCGGGACAGGGATCCCTGAAGCTTTCTTT. Translation gives CASSTSGTGIPEAFF.

In this sample, this clone turned up a few times. The DNA for the CDR3 is TGTGCCAGCAGCAGATCGACAGTGAACACTGAAGCTTTCTTT. This translates into CASSRSTVNTEAFF. V usage is TRBV9 and J usage is TRBJ1-1; possibly TRBD1 for D (5 bases). The germline CDR1 and CDR2 sequences are SGDLS and YYNGEE. This CDR3 spans 14 amino acids. V lost 4 bases and J 0 bases, leaving 10 bases between the germline ends. Full variable domain (rest looked up from reference TRBV9 and TRBJ1-1): DSGVTQTPKHLITATGQRVTLRCSPRSGDLSVYWYQQSLDQGLQFLIQYYNGEERAKGNILERFSAQQFPDLHSELNLSSLELGDSALYFCASSRSTVNTEAFFGQGTRLTVV.

The table lists this clone with a count of one. J is TRBJ1-1 and V is TRBV3-1 (or the pseudogene TRBV3-2); 8 positions match TRBD1. This CDR3 spans 15 amino acids. The germline V gene has CDR1 LGHDT and CDR2 YNNKEL (reference sequence). The ends lost 4 bases at V and 1 base at J; junction bases unmatched: 5. The CDR3 region has the DNA TGTGCCAGCAGCCGATGGACAGGGACGAACACTGAAGCTTTCTTT. Residues: CASSRWTGTNTEAFF.

This clone was detected only once. The chain uses TRBV6-5 and TRBJ1-3; weak D call: TRBD1 (6 bases). This CDR3 has 16 residues. V lost 2 bases to trimming and J lost 0 bases, with 11 bases between them. The V gene's germline CDR1 is MNHEY and CDR2 SVGAGI. The CDR3 protein is CASSYLTGTSGNTIYF. DNA for the CDR3: TGTGCCAGCAGTTACCTGACAGGCACCTCTGGAAACACCATATATTTT.

The J gene is TRBJ2-3, the V gene TRBV5-1, with D possibly TRBD1 on 6 matching bases. Trimming cost V 1 base and J 1 base, with 10 bases left between them. The CDR3 totals 15 residues. Germline V gene lookup returns CDR1 SGHRS and CDR2 YFSETQ. CDR3 sequence (DNA): TGCGCCAGCAGCTTGACAGGGCCCCGCACAGATACGCAGTATTTT. Amino acid sequence: CASSLTGPRTDTQYF.